What follows are 20 T cell receptor beta chains derived from one specimen sequenced in a study of technical replicates of blood from several donors. Generated by immunoSEQ multiplex PCR, the TCRdb table keeps only in-frame clones and is missing some. The table has around 83,000 clones, roughly 93% seen once. Sequencing was done on a sample of T cells isolated from PBMCs. These receptors were taken from a human donor in good health.

V and J are TRBV23-1 and TRBJ2-3; TRBD1 agrees at 9 bases. TRBV23-1 has ORF status, its function being uncertain. The CDR3 spans 14 residues. The ends lost 8 bases at V and 4 bases at J; junction bases unmatched: 7. In DNA form, the CDR3 reads TGCGCCAGCCACCGGGACAGGGCTCCAGATACGCAGTATTTT. Translated, it gives CASHRDRAPDTQYF.

This chain joins TRBV4-1 and TRBJ1-2; D uncertain. Deletions cut 1 base from V and 0 bases from J, with 9 bases between. From germline, CDR1 is MGHRA and CDR2 YSYEKL. The CDR3 length is 15 residues. In DNA, the CDR3 is TGCGCCAGCAGCCAAGTTATCACAGCTAACTATGGCTACACCTTC. Translating it yields CASSQVITANYGYTF.

The gene calls are TRBV19 and TRBJ2-7, with TRBD1 matching over 9 bases. Germline V gene sequence: CDR1 LNHDA, CDR2 SQIVND (reference sequence). The V gene end was trimmed by 5 bases and the J gene end by 3 bases; junction bases not matched to a gene: 5. CDR3 length equals 14 residues. This CDR3 reads CASSPVGQGYEQYF. For the CDR3, the DNA is TGTGCCAGTAGTCCAGTGGGACAGGGCTACGAGCAGTACTTC. The complete variable domain, with remaining parts taken from reference TRBV19 and TRBJ2-7, reads DGGITQSPKYLFRKEGQNVTLSCEQNLNHDAMYWYRQDPGQGLRLIYYSQIVNDFQKGDIAEGYSVSREKKESFPLTVTSAQKNPTAFYLCASSPVGQGYEQYFGPGTRLTVT.

The chain uses TRBV4-2 and TRBJ2-5; 10 bases map to TRBD2. Germline V gene data show CDR1 as LGHNA and CDR2 as YNFKEQ. After removal of 4 bases from V and 3 bases from J, the junction contained 5 bases not matched to a gene. CDR3 length equals 15 residues. CDR3 sequence (DNA): TGTGCCAGCAGCCCGGGACTAGCGAGAGAAGAGACCCAGTACTTC. Translation: CASSPGLAREETQYF.

The gene calls are TRBV9 and TRBJ2-1; 15 bases line up with TRBD2. The CDR3 spans 18 residues. V lost 4 bases and J lost 7; bases outside the gene matches: 12. Germline V gene data show CDR1 as SGDLS and CDR2 as YYNGEE. The CDR3 is CASSRTSGRARGSNEQFF. DNA for the CDR3: TGTGCCAGCAGCAGGACTAGCGGGAGGGCCAGGGGGTCTAATGAGCAGTTCTTC.

The chain is built from TRBV4-1 and TRBJ2-5, with TRBD2 matching over 7 bases. Looked up from germline, CDR1 is MGHRA and CDR2 is YSYEKL. The trim removed 4 bases at V and 5 bases at J, leaving 10 bases unmatched. This CDR3 is 15 amino acids long. This CDR3 is CASSLDEVGGETQYF. The CDR3 region has the DNA TGCGCCAGCAGCCTGGATGAGGTGGGAGGGGAGACCCAGTACTTC.

CDR3 coding DNA: TGTGCCAGCAAAGAATTGTGGAGCAACGAGCAGTACTTC. Translated, it gives CASKELWSNEQYF. The chain couples TRBV5-6 to TRBJ2-7, with D unresolved. This CDR3 is built from 13 residues. Per germline, CDR1 SGHDT and CDR2 YYEEEE. Trimming pared 6 bases from V and 5 bases from J, leaving 15 bases between.

This rearrangement joins TRBV5-5 to TRBJ1-3; tentative D call: TRBD1 (5 bases). Between the trimmed V and J ends, which lost 8 bases and 0 bases, there was a span of 12 bases. This CDR3 spans 14 amino acids. Per germline, CDR1 SGHKS and CDR2 YYEKEE (reference sequence). The CDR3 nucleotides are TGTGCCAGTGATACAGGTCCCTCTGGAAACACCATATATTTT. Its protein product is CASDTGPSGNTIYF.

The chain links TRBV2 to TRBJ2-7, with D perhaps TRBD2 (6 bases). Germline V gene data show CDR1 as SNHLY and CDR2 as FYNNEI. The V and J ends lost 7 bases and 4 bases respectively, with 14 bases between them. The CDR3 has 13 amino acids. The CDR3 region is CASKEGGEYEQYF. The CDR3 bases are TGTGCCAGCAAGGAGGGAGGCGAATACGAGCAGTACTTC.

The rearrangement links TRBV9 to TRBJ1-1, with a tentative D call TRBD1 (5 bases). V was pared by 3 bases and J by 11 bases, with 17 bases between. The CDR3 totals 13 residues. Germline lookup yields CDR1 SGDLS and CDR2 YYNGEE. Written as DNA, the CDR3 is TGTGCCAGCAGCGCGACAGATTGGGGCCAGGCTTTCTTT. It translates to CASSATDWGQAFF.

V is TRBV6-5 and J is TRBJ2-3; the match to TRBD2 covers 9 bases. Germline V gene lookup returns CDR1 MNHEY and CDR2 SVGAGI. CDR3 size: 15 residues. V was clipped by 0 bases and J by 5 bases; unmatched bases: 3. CDR3 sequence (DNA): TGTGCCAGCAGTTACTCTAGCGGGAGTGGAGATACGCAGTATTTT. It specifies CASSYSSGSGDTQYF.

The rearrangement links TRBV19 to TRBJ1-4, with 9 positions matching TRBD1. Germline trimming cut 7 bases from V and 8 bases from J; bases unmatched to any gene: 8. The CDR3 extends over 14 amino acids. CDR1 and CDR2 (germline): LNHDA, SQIVND (reference sequence). The chain's CDR3 is CASNLGTGTEKLFF. DNA of the CDR3: TGTGCCAGTAACCTCGGGACAGGGACCGAAAAACTGTTTTTT.

The CDR3 is CASKPSVAGTDTQYF. CDR3 DNA sequence: TGTGCCAGCAAACCCTCTGTAGCGGGCACAGATACGCAGTATTTT. The rearrangement joins TRBV5-4 to TRBJ2-3, with D possibly TRBD2 on 6 matching bases. V lost 6 bases to trimming and J lost 1 base, with 15 bases between them. Germline-derived CDR1 and CDR2 are SGHNT and YYREEE (reference sequence). The length of the CDR3 is 15 residues.

The genes are TRBV27 and TRBJ1-1, with TRBD1 matching over 7 bases. Germline V gene sequence: CDR1 MNHEY, CDR2 SMNVEV (reference sequence). This CDR3 region has 14 residues. Germline trimming cut 3 bases from V and 1 base from J; bases unmatched to any gene: 2. The chain's CDR3 is CASSLTGSNTEAFF. The CDR3 DNA is TGTGCCAGCAGTTTGACAGGGTCGAACACTGAAGCTTTCTTT.

The chain links TRBV4-3 to TRBJ2-5; a possible D gene is TRBD1 (5 bases). This CDR3 contains 15 residues. Trimming took 1 base from V and 5 from J, leaving 14 bases between them. Germline V lookup: CDR1 LGHNA, CDR2 YSLEER. The DNA of the CDR3 is TGCGCCAGCAGCCAAGTTCATGGCAGGGTCGAGACCCAGTACTTC. It codes for CASSQVHGRVETQYF.

The genes are TRBV5-8 and TRBJ1-2; TRBD1 matches 8 bases. Trimming took 4 bases from V and 8 from J; bases not matched to a gene: 7. Germline V CDR1 and CDR2: SGHTS, YDEGEE. This CDR3 is built from 13 residues. CDR3 in DNA: TGTGCCAGCAGCCCGGACAGGGAAAAAGGCTACACCTTC. Its protein product is CASSPDREKGYTF.

This sequence joins TRBV7-8 and TRBJ1-2; the D gene is possibly TRBD1 (5 bases). CDR3 length equals 13 residues. Germline V lookup: CDR1 SGHVS, CDR2 FQNEAQ. V lost 0 bases and J 8 bases, leaving 10 bases between the germline ends. The CDR3 DNA is TGTGCCAGCAGCTTAGCGTGGGGCAGCGGCTACACCTTC. It is translated as CASSLAWGSGYTF.

This rearrangement joins TRBV6-1 to TRBJ2-5; 7 bases fit TRBD2. CDR3 length: 13 amino acids. Germline V gene data show CDR1 as MNHNS and CDR2 as SASEGT. With V trimmed by 8 bases and J by 3 bases, 6 bases remained unmatched. CDR3 bases: TGTGCCAGCCTTTGGGGAGGGAAAGAGACCCAGTACTTC. It yields the protein CASLWGGKETQYF.

The rearrangement uses TRBV6-4 and TRBJ1-1, with unresolved D. This CDR3 spans 13 amino acids. Deletions cut 6 bases from V and 1 base from J, with 9 bases between. CDR1 and CDR2 (germline): MRHNA, SNTAGT. CDR3: CASRIDTNTEAFF. DNA for the CDR3: TGTGCCAGCAGGATTGACACGAACACTGAAGCTTTCTTT.

The chain carries TRBV4-1 and TRBJ1-2; D is ambiguous. The CDR3 has 15 residues. V lost 1 base and J lost 6, with 15 bases in between. Germline CDR1 MGHRA, CDR2 YSYEKL. The CDR3 spells CASSQVGGETDGYTF. CDR3 DNA: TGCGCCAGCAGCCAAGTAGGCGGGGAAACGGATGGCTACACCTTC.